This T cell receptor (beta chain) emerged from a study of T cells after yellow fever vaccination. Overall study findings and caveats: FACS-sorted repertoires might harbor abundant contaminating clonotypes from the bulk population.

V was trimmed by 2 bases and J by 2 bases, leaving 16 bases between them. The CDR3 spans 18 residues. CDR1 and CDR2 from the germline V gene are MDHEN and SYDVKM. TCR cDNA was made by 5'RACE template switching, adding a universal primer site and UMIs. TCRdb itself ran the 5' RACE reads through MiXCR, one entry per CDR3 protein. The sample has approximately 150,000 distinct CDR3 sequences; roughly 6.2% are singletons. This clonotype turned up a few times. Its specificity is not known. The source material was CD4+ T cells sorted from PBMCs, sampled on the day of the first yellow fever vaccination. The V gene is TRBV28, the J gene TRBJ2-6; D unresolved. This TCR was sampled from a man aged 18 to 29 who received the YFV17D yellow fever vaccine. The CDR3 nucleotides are TGTGCCAGCAGTTTAGGCGGCAGTGGAGTAGCTGGGGCCAACGTCCTGACTTTC. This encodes CASSLGGSGVAGANVLTF.